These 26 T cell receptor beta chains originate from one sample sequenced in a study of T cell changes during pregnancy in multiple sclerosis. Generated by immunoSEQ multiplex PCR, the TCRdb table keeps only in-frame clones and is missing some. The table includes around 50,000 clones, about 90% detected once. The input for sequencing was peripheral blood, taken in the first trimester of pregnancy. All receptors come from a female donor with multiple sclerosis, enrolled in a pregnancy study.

The CDR3 nucleotides are TGTGCCAGCAGCCCCAGGTGGGGCAATCAGCCCCAGCATTTT. It encodes CASSPRWGNQPQHF. This sequence joins TRBV5-6 and TRBJ1-5; D not resolved. Per the germline V gene, CDR1 is SGHDT and CDR2 is YYEEEE. The CDR3 has 14 residues. V was shortened by 4 bases and J by 2 bases, with 10 bases between the two germline ends.

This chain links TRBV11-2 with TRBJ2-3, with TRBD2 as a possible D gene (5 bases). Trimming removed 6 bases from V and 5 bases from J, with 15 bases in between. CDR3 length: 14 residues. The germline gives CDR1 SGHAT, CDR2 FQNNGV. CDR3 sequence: CASRDLWSGDTQYF. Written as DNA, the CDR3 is TGTGCCAGCAGGGACTTATGGTCCGGAGATACGCAGTATTTT.

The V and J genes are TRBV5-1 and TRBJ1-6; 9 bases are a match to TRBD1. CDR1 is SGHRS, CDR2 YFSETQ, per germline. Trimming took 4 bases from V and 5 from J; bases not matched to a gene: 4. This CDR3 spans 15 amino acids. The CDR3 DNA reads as TGCGCCAGCAGCACGGGACAGGGTAATAATTCACCCCTCCACTTT. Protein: CASSTGQGNNSPLHF.

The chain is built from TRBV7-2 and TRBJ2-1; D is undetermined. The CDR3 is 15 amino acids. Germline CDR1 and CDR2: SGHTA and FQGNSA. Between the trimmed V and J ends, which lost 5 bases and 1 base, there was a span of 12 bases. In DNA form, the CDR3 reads TGTGCCAGCAGCCGCGACTCTCAATCCTACAATGAGCAGTTCTTC. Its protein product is CASSRDSQSYNEQFF.

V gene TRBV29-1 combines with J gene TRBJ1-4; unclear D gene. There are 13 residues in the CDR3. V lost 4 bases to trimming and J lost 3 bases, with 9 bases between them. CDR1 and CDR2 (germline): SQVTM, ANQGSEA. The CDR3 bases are TGCAGCGTTGGAAGGCAGGCTAATGAAAAACTGTTTTTT. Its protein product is CSVGRQANEKLFF.

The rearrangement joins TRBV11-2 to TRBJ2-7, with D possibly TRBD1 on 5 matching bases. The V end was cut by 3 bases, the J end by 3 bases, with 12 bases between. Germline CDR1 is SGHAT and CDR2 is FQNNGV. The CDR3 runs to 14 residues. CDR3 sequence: CASSFRGGYYEQYF. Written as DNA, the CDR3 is TGTGCCAGCAGCTTTAGGGGCGGTTACTACGAGCAGTACTTC. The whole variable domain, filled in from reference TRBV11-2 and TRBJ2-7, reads EAGVAQSPRYKIIEKRQSVAFWCNPISGHATLYWYQQILGQGPKLLIQFQNNGVVDDSQLPKDRFSAERLKGVDSTLKIQPAKLEDSAVYLCASSFRGGYYEQYFGPGTRLTVT.

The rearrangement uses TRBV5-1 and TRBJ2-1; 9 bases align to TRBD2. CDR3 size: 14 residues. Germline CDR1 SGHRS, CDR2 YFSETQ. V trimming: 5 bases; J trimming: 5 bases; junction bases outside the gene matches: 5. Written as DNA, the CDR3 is TGCGCCAGCAGTTCTAGACTAGCGGACAATGAGCAGTTCTTC. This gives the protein CASSSRLADNEQFF.

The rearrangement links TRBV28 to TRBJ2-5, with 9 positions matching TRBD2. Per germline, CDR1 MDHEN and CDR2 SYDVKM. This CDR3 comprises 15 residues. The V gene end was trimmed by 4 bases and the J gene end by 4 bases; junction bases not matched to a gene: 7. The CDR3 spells CASSSLAGGGETQYF. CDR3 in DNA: TGTGCCAGCAGTTCCCTGGCGGGGGGGGGAGAGACCCAGTACTTC.

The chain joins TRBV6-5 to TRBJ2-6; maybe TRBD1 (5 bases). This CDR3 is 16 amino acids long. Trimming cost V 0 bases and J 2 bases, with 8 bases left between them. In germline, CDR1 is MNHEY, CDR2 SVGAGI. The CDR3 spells CASSYSLGAGANVLTF. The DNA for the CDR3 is TGTGCCAGCAGTTACTCTTTAGGGGCTGGGGCCAACGTCCTGACTTTC.

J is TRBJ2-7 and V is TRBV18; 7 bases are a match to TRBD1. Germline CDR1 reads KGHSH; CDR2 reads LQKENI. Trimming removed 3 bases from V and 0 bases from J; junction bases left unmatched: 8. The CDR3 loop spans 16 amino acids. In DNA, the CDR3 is TGTGCCAGCTCACCCTCGCGGGCAGGGGGCTCCTACGAGCAGTACTTC. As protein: CASSPSRAGGSYEQYF.

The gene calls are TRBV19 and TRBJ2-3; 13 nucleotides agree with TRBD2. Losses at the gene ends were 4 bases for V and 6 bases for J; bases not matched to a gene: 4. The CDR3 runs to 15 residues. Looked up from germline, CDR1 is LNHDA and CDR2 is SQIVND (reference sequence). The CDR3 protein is CASSTTSGGGDTQYF. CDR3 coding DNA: TGTGCCAGTAGTACCACTAGCGGGGGGGGCGATACGCAGTATTTT.

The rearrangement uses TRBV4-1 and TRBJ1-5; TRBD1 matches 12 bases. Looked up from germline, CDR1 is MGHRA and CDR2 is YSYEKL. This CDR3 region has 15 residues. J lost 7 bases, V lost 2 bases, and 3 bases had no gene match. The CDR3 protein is CASSQWGTGGQPQHF. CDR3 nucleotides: TGCGCCAGCAGCCAATGGGGGACAGGGGGCCAGCCCCAGCATTTT.

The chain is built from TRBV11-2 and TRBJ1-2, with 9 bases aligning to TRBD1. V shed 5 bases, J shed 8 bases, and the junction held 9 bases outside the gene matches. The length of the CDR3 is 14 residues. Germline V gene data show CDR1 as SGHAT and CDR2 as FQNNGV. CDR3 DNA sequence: TGTGCCAGCAGCGCTGACAGGGGGATTAGGGGCTACACCTTC. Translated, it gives CASSADRGIRGYTF.

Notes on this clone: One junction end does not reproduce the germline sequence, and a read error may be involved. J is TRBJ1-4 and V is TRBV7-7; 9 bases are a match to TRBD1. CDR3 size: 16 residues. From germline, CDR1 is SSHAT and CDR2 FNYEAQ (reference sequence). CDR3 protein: CASSSHPDRGKGKLFF. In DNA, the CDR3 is TGTGCTAGCAGCTCTCATCCCGACAGGGGGAAAGGAAAACTGTTTTTT.

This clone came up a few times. CDR3 coding DNA: TGTGCCAGCAGTTCAACAGGGGGGGGTCAGCCCCAGCATTTT. This translates into CASSSTGGGQPQHF. J is TRBJ1-5 and V is TRBV6-1; 8 nucleotides line up with TRBD1. The CDR3 runs to 14 residues. Losses at the gene ends were 5 bases for V and 6 bases for J; bases not matched to a gene: 6. The V gene's germline CDR1 is MNHNS and CDR2 SASEGT.

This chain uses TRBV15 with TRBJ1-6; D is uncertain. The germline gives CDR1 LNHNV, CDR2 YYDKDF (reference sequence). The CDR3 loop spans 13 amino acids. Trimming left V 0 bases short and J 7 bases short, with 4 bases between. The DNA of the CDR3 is TGTGCCACCAGCAGAGATCCGAATTCACCCCTCCACTTT. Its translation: CATSRDPNSPLHF.

CDR3 sequence (DNA): TGTGCCAGCAGTTTAAGAGGGGGGGCCTACGAGCAGTTCTTC. Translating gives CASSLRGGAYEQFF. The chain carries TRBV28 and TRBJ2-1; tentative D call: TRBD2 (7 bases). Germline V CDR1 and CDR2: MDHEN, SYDVKM. The CDR3 has 14 amino acids. The V and J ends lost 2 bases and 10 bases respectively, with 15 bases between them. Together with reference TRBV28 and TRBJ2-1, the CDR3 gives the full variable domain: DVKVTQSSRYLVKRTGEKVFLECVQDMDHENMFWYRQDPGLGLRLIYFSYDVKMKEKGDIPEGYSVSREKKERFSLILESASTNQTSMYLCASSLRGGAYEQFFGPGTRLTVL.

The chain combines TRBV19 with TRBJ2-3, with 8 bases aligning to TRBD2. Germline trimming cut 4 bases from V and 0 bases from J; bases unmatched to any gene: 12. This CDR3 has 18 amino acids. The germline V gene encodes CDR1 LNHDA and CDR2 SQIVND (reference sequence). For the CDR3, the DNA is TGTGCCAGTAGTAAGGGACTAGTTGTGGTGGAGAGCACAGATACGCAGTATTTT. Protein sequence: CASSKGLVVVESTDTQYF.

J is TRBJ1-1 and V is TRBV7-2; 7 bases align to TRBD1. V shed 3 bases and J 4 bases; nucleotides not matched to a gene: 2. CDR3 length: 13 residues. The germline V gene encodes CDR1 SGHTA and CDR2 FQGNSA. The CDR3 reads CASSFHRGTEAFF. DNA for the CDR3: TGTGCCAGCAGCTTTCACAGGGGCACTGAAGCTTTCTTT.

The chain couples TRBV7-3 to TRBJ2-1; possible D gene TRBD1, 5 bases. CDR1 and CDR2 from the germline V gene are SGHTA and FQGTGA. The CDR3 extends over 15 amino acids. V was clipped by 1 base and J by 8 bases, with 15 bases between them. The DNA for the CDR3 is TGTGCCAGCAGCTTAATGGGGCCCTTGGGATATGAGCAGTTCTTC. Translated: CASSLMGPLGYEQFF.

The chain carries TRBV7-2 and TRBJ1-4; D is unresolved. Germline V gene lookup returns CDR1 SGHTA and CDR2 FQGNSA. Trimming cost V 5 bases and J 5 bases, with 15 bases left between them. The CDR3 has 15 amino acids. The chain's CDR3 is CASSRDRETNEKLFF. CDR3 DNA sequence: TGTGCCAGCAGCCGCGACCGCGAGACAAATGAAAAACTGTTTTTT.

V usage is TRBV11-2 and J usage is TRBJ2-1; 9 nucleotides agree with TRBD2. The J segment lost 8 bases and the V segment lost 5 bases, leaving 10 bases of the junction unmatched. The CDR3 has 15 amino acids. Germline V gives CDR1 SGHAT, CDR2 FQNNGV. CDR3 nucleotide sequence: TGTGCCAGCAGCCTCCGGACTAGCGCGGGGCATGAGCAGTTCTTC. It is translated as CASSLRTSAGHEQFF. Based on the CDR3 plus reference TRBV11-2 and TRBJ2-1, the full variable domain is EAGVAQSPRYKIIEKRQSVAFWCNPISGHATLYWYQQILGQGPKLLIQFQNNGVVDDSQLPKDRFSAERLKGVDSTLKIQPAKLEDSAVYLCASSLRTSAGHEQFFGPGTRLTVL.

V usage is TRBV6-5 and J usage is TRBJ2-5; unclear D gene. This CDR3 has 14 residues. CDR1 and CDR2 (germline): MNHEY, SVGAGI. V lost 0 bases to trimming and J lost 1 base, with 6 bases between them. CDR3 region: CASSYSNSQETQYF. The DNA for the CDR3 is TGTGCCAGCAGTTACTCGAATAGCCAAGAGACCCAGTACTTC.

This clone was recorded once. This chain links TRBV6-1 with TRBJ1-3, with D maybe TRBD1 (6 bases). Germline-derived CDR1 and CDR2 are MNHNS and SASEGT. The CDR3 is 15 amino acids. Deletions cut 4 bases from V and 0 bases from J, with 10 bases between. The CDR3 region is CASSVGAYSGNTIYF. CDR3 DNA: TGTGCCAGCAGTGTGGGGGCCTACTCTGGAAACACCATATATTTT.

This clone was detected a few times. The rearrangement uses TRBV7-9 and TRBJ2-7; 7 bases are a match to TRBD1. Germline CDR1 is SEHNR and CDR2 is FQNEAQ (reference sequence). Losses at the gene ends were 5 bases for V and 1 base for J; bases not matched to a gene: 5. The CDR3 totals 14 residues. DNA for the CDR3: TGTGCCAGCAGCCTCCCGGGACAGTCCTACGAGCAGTACTTC. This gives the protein CASSLPGQSYEQYF.

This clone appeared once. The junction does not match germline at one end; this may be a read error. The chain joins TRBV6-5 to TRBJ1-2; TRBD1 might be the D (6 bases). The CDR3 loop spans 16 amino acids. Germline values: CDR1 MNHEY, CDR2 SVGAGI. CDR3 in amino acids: CASSYPIGTAGAEEVF. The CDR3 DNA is TGTGCCAGCAGTTACCCTATCGGGACGGCAGGGGCCGAAGAGGTCTTC.